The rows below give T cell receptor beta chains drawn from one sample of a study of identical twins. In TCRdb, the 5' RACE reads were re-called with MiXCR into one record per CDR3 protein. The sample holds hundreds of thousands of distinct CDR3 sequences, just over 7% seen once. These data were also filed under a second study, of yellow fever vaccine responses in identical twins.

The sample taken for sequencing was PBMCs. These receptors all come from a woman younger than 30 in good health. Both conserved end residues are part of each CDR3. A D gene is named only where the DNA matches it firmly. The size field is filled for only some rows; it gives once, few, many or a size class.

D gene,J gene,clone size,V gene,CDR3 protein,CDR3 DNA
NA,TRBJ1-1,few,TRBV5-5,CASSLVWWNTEAFF,TGTGCCAGCAGCTTGGTCTGGTGGAACACTGAAGCTTTCTTT
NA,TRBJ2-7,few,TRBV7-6,CASSPAGPYEQYF,TGTGCCAGCAGCCCGGCGGGACCCTACGAGCAGTACTTC
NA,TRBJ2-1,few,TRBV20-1,CSARERVTLLNEQFF,TGCAGTGCTAGAGAGAGAGTAACCCTCCTCAATGAGCAGTTCTTC
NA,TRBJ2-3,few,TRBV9,CASSVGGAFTDTQYF,TGTGCCAGCAGCGTAGGCGGGGCATTCACAGATACGCAGTATTTT
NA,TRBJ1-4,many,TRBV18,CASSPGRVGSGNEKLFF,TGTGCCAGCTCACCCGGAAGGGTTGGATCTGGTAATGAAAAACTGTTTTTT
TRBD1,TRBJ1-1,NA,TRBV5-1,CASSLRTGGRDTEAFF,TGCGCCAGCAGCTTACGGACAGGGGGTCGGGACACTGAAGCTTTCTTT
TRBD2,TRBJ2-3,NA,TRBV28,CASSLSGLAGKDTQYF,TGTGCCAGCAGTTTATCCGGGCTAGCGGGGAAAGATACGCAGTATTTT
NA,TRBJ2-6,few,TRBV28,CASRTAGANVLTF,TGTGCCAGCCGGACAGCTGGGGCCAACGTCCTGACTTTC
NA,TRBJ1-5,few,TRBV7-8,CASSFAYQPQHF,TGTGCCAGCAGCTTTGCGTATCAGCCCCAGCATTTT
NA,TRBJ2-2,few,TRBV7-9,CAPTGGGAGELFF,TGTGCCCCTACTGGCGGAGGAGCCGGGGAGCTGTTTTTT
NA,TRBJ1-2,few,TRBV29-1,CSVVDRTYGYTF,TGCAGCGTTGTGGACAGAACTTATGGCTACACCTTC
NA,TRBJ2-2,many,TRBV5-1,CASSFNDPGELFF,TGCGCCAGCAGCTTTAACGACCCCGGGGAGCTGTTTTTT
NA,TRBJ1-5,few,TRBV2,CASSIARNQPQHF,TGTGCCAGCAGCATAGCGCGTAATCAGCCCCAGCATTTT
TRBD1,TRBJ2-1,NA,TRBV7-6,CASSSQGGANNEQFF,TGTGCCAGCAGCTCACAGGGGGGAGCAAACAATGAGCAGTTCTTC
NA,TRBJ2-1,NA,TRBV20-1,CSAGGRTRSSNEQFF,TGCAGTGCAGGAGGGCGGACCCGTAGTAGCAATGAGCAGTTCTTC
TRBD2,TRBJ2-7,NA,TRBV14,CASSQTLAGAGEQYF,TGTGCCAGCAGCCAAACTCTCGCGGGAGCTGGGGAGCAGTACTTC
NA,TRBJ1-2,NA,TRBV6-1,CASRAADRGYGYTF,TGTGCCAGCAGAGCCGCTGACAGAGGCTATGGCTACACCTTC
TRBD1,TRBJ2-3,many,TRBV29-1,CSEGTGTDTQYF,TGCAGCGAAGGGACAGGCACAGATACGCAGTATTTT
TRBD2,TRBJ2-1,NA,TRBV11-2,CASSYLSGRAFYNEQFF,TGTGCCAGCAGCTACCTTAGCGGGAGGGCCTTCTACAATGAGCAGTTCTTC
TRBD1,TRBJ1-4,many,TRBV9,CASSVTGAAEKLFF,TGTGCCAGCAGCGTCACAGGGGCGGCAGAAAAACTGTTTTTT
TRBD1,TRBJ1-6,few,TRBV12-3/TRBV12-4,CASSGGGQRYNSPLHF,TGTGCCAGCAGTGGGGGGGGACAGAGATATAATTCACCCCTCCACTTT
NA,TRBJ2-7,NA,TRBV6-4,CASLRNSPAVHEQYF,TGTGCCAGCCTCCGAAACAGCCCTGCTGTTCACGAGCAGTACTTC
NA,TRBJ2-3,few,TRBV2,CASRWGLGTDTQYF,TGTGCCAGCAGATGGGGACTGGGCACAGATACGCAGTATTTT
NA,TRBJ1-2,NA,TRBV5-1,CASSSGPRYTF,TGCGCCAGCAGCTCAGGTCCTCGCTACACCTTC
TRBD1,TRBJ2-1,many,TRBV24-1,CATRGQGKYNEQFF,TGTGCCACCAGGGGACAGGGGAAATACAATGAGCAGTTCTTC
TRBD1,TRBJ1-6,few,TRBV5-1,CASSLIQGAGNSPLHF,TGCGCCAGCAGCCTCATACAGGGGGCAGGAAATTCACCCCTCCACTTT
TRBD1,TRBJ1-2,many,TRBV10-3,CAISDVTGDYGYTF,TGTGCCATCAGTGACGTGACAGGGGACTATGGCTACACCTTC
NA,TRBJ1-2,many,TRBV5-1,CASSLDGADYGYTF,TGCGCCAGCAGCTTGGATGGGGCCGACTATGGCTACACCTTC
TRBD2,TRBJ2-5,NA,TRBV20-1,CSAPAGVLRETQYF,TGCAGTGCTCCCGCGGGGGTACTACGGGAGACCCAGTACTTC
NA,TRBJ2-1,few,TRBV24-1,CATSDHPRDRSYNEQFF,TGTGCCACCAGTGATCACCCCCGGGACCGCTCCTACAATGAGCAGTTCTTC
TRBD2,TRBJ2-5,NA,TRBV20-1,CSASGLVEETQYF,TGCAGTGCGTCTGGACTAGTCGAAGAGACCCAGTACTTC
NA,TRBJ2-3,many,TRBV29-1,CSANPSGTDTQYF,TGCAGCGCCAACCCTTCCGGCACAGATACGCAGTATTTT
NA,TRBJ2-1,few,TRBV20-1,CSARFYNEQFF,TGCAGTGCTAGATTCTACAATGAGCAGTTCTTC
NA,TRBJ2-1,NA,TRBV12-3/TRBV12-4,CASSLSHPNEQFF,TGTGCCAGCAGTTTGAGCCACCCCAATGAGCAGTTCTTC
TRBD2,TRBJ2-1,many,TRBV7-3,CASSLTSSGIYNEQFF,TGTGCCAGCAGCTTAACCAGTAGCGGGATCTACAATGAGCAGTTCTTC